This TCR beta chain was profiled in a study of tumor and adjacent non-tumor tissue in lung cancer. Overall study: The cohort had around eleven adenocarcinoma, 2 squamous cell and 1 small cell patients. Patients were aged roughly 31 to 76, about 10 men and a handful of women, stage I to III.

Turning to this clonotype: What it binds is unknown. One end of the junction does not line up with germline, which may come from a read error.

This CDR3 has 13 residues. Germline values: CDR1 SQVTM, CDR2 ANQGSEA. TCRbeta libraries were built with three rounds of nested PCR, modified from ARM-PCR. TCRdb reanalysed the multiplex PCR reads using MiXCR and keeps one entry per CDR3 protein. The sample holds about 86,000 distinct CDR3 sequences; roughly 77% are singletons and the top ten take 20% to 25%. Study findings and constraints: Normal lung showed higher cumulative top 100 clone frequency than tumor.

No cell sorting was done before RNA was extracted from the tissue. More than 3 cm separated this lung sample from the edge of the tumor. Newly diagnosed lung cancer patients had thoracic surgery in China, August–late 2014, without prior chemotherapy. Material: distant non-tumor lung tissue. This receptor was obtained from a woman aged 45-65 years with non-small cell lung cancer. The chain recombines TRBV29-1 with TRBJ1-1, with D possibly TRBD1 on 5 matching bases. In DNA form, the CDR3 reads TGTAGCGGACGAGAGGACATGAACACTGAAGCTTTCTTT. This codes for CSGREDMNTEAFF.